This record concerns one TCR beta chain sequence. Its antigen is as yet unknown. Libraries were prepared by immunoSEQ multiplex PCR; TCRdb keeps only in-frame clonotypes and omits some of them. The table lists more than 50,000 clones, over 75% of them singletons. This specimen belongs to a study of identifying expanded T cells in peripheral blood. Overall study findings and caveats: Technical replicates showed roughly 1.2 changed clones; two weeks around 15; four weeks 19. Clone count variance between approximately two-week samples rose with total template count.

CDR1 MNHNS and CDR2 SASEGT come from the germline V gene. V lost 10 bases and J lost 6; bases outside the gene matches: 8. The CDR3 runs 13 residues. The receptor was derived from a person aged 18 to 75 in good health. Material: blood. V is TRBV6-1 and J is TRBJ1-3; 8 nucleotides agree with TRBD1. The CDR3 spells CATRLQGANTIYF. DNA for the CDR3: TGTGCCACCCGGTTGCAGGGGGCAAACACCATATATTTT.